These 29 T cell receptor beta chains were all obtained from the same sample, sequenced in a study of CD8+ T cells in alopecia areata. Sequencing templates came from extracted RNA that was reverse transcribed into cDNA. The repertoire was sequenced with immunoSEQ multiplex PCR; TCRdb's copy has only in-frame clones and lacks some. The sample lists about 180,000 clones, 45% to 60% occurring once. The treatment is: oral pan-JAK inhibitor, 5-10 mg twice daily. Sample: CD8+ T cells sorted from blood, taken around week 54, from a patient treated with tofacitinib. Source of these receptors: a human donor with alopecia areata.

The V gene is TRBV10-3, the J gene TRBJ2-7; 10 bases agree with TRBD2. Germline V CDR1 and CDR2: ENHRY, SYGVKD. The V and J ends lost 5 bases and 3 bases, in that order; junction bases with no gene match: 7. The CDR3 covers 15 residues. CDR3 in amino acids: CAISTQAGGNYEQYF. DNA for the CDR3: TGTGCCATCAGTACCCAAGCGGGGGGGAACTACGAGCAGTACTTC.

With regard to this clone: An end of the junction does not agree with germline; a read error may underlie this. V is TRBV4-2 and J is TRBJ2-6, with D perhaps being TRBD1 or TRBD2 (5 bases each). Germline-derived CDR1 and CDR2 are LGHNA and YNFKEQ. The CDR3 is 16 residues long. CDR3 sequence (DNA): TGTGCCAGCAGCCAAGATCGAGGGACCGGGGCCAACGCCCTGACTTTC. Residues: CASSQDRGTGANALTF.

The chain joins TRBV5-4 to TRBJ1-1; 7 bases are a match to TRBD1. With V trimmed by 2 bases and J by 5 bases, 9 bases remained unmatched. Germline V lookup: CDR1 SGHNT, CDR2 YYREEE (reference sequence). The CDR3 is 15 amino acids. The CDR3: CASSFGQAEDTEAFF. The CDR3 nucleotides are TGTGCCAGCAGCTTTGGACAGGCGGAGGATACTGAAGCTTTCTTT.

J is TRBJ1-2 and V is TRBV4-2; D not certain. The CDR3 covers 12 residues. Per germline, CDR1 LGHNA and CDR2 YNFKEQ. Trimming left V 1 base short and J 5 bases short, with 5 bases between. CDR3 loop: CASSQGDYGYTF. The CDR3, as DNA: TGTGCCAGCAGCCAAGGTGATTATGGCTACACCTTC.

This clone has just one count. The chain employs TRBV5-4 and TRBJ1-1; weak D call: TRBD1 (6 bases). V lost 0 bases and J lost 7, with 7 bases in between. CDR1 SGHNT and CDR2 YYREEE come from the germline V gene (reference sequence). The CDR3 runs 12 residues. CDR3 in DNA: TGTGCCAGCAGCTTGGCGACAGGTGAAGCTTTCTTT. It yields the protein CASSLATGEAFF.

V is TRBV4-1 and J is TRBJ1-2, with a weak D call TRBD1 (6 bases). Germline CDR1 MGHRA, CDR2 YSYEKL. The ends were cut back, 1 base at V and 2 bases at J, with 8 bases in the middle. The CDR3 runs 14 residues. CDR3 nucleotides: TGCGCCAGCAGCCAAGGTGGGGGCAACTATGGCTACACCTTC. Translation gives CASSQGGGNYGYTF.

This chain joins TRBV9 and TRBJ2-7; D uncertain. Germline-derived CDR1 and CDR2 are SGDLS and YYNGEE. This CDR3 spans 15 amino acids. Trimming took 0 bases from V and 0 from J, leaving 10 bases between them. The CDR3 region has the DNA TGTGCCAGCAGCGTAGGTGTGGATCTCTCCTACGAGCAGTACTTC. This gives the protein CASSVGVDLSYEQYF.

The chain joins TRBV15 to TRBJ2-5; unclear D gene. The ends were cut back, 3 bases at V and 2 bases at J, with 7 bases in the middle. CDR3 length: 13 amino acids. The germline V gene has CDR1 LNHNV and CDR2 YYDKDF (reference sequence). CDR3 nucleotides: TGTGCCACCAGCAGCACAGAACAAGAGACCCAGTACTTC. Amino acids: CATSSTEQETQYF.

The chain joins TRBV27 to TRBJ2-1; 8 bases fit TRBD1. The V segment lost 0 bases and the J segment 4 bases; nucleotides outside the gene matches: 5. CDR1 and CDR2 from the germline V gene are MNHEY and SMNVEV (reference sequence). This CDR3 is built from 16 residues. Here the CDR3 DNA reads TGTGCCAGCAGTTTATCGACAGGGGAATGGTACAATGAGCAGTTCTTC. This gives the protein CASSLSTGEWYNEQFF.

A few counts support this clone. The chain uses TRBV5-4 and TRBJ2-5; D remains ambiguous. This CDR3 has 14 residues. CDR1 SGHNT and CDR2 YYREEE come from the germline V gene (reference sequence). V was shortened by 7 bases and J by 2 bases, with 15 bases between the two germline ends. The CDR3 nucleotides are TGTGCCAGCGCCCTGGCTGGTAGGCAAGAGACCCAGTACTTC. Amino acids: CASALAGRQETQYF. Full variable domain (rest looked up from reference TRBV5-4 and TRBJ2-5): ETGVTQSPTHLIKTRGQQVTLRCSSQSGHNTVSWYQQALGQGPQFIFQYYREEENGRGNFPPRFSGLQFPNYSSELNVNALELDDSALYLCASALAGRQETQYFGPGTRLLVL.

V gene TRBV27 combines with J gene TRBJ1-1, with D possibly matching TRBD1 (6 bases). Germline V lookup: CDR1 MNHEY, CDR2 SMNVEV (reference sequence). Trimming took off 1 base at V and 1 base at J, with 10 bases between the two ends. This CDR3 is built from 15 residues. CDR3 nucleotides: TGTGCCAGCAGTTTATTTATAGGGGGGAACACTGAAGCTTTCTTT. It translates to CASSLFIGGNTEAFF.

This clone appeared once. The V and J genes are TRBV27 and TRBJ2-7, with D tentatively TRBD2 (5 bases). There are 11 residues in the CDR3. V dropped 7 bases and J dropped 7 bases, with 11 bases sitting between them. Germline values: CDR1 MNHEY, CDR2 SMNVEV (reference sequence). CDR3 DNA sequence: TGTGCCAGCACCGCGGGTGAGGAGCAGTACTTC. Its protein product is CASTAGEEQYF.

This rearrangement joins TRBV25-1 to TRBJ1-1, with D tentatively TRBD1 (5 bases). Germline V gene data show CDR1 as MGHDK and CDR2 as SYGVNS. V lost 6 bases and J lost 1, with 9 bases in between. CDR3 size: 13 residues. This chain's CDR3 is CASRGAANTEAFF. As DNA, the CDR3 is TGTGCCAGCAGAGGGGCAGCGAACACTGAAGCTTTCTTT.

The V gene is TRBV4-3, the J gene TRBJ2-1, with 7 bases lining up with TRBD1. Germline lookup yields CDR1 LGHNA and CDR2 YSLEER. The CDR3 spans 17 residues. The V and J ends lost 2 bases and 0 bases, in that order; junction bases with no gene match: 7. As DNA, the CDR3 is TGCGCCAGCAGCCAATTCCGGGACAGATCCTCCTACAATGAGCAGTTCTTC. It codes for CASSQFRDRSSYNEQFF.

This clone was seen at least ten times. Other DNA sequences in this sample translate to the same CDR3. The DNA of the CDR3 is TGCAGCGCCCAGAACACTGAAGCTTTCTTT. As protein: CSAQNTEAFF. The V call is TRBV29-1, the J call TRBJ1-1; D gene uncertain. The CDR3 loop spans 10 amino acids. V dropped 7 bases and J dropped 1 base, with 4 bases sitting between them. CDR1 is SQVTM and CDR2 is ANQGSEA in the germline V gene.

As concerns this clone: This sample includes further DNA sequences coding for the same CDR3. V and J are TRBV19 and TRBJ2-7; the match to TRBD1 covers 9 bases. The CDR3 is made up of 14 amino acids. Germline values: CDR1 LNHDA, CDR2 SQIVND (reference sequence). J lost 2 bases, V lost 1 base, and 0 bases had no gene match. The CDR3 sequence: CASSIGQGAYEQYF. The CDR3 DNA sequence: TGTGCCAGTAGTATAGGACAGGGGGCCTACGAGCAGTACTTC.

This clone was observed a few times. CDR3 coding DNA: TGTGCCCACGATCTGGGTCTCGAGCAGTACTTC. Translated, it gives CAHDLGLEQYF. This rearrangement joins TRBV30 to TRBJ2-7; no clear D gene. Germline V CDR1 and CDR2: GTSNPN, SVGIG (reference sequence). This CDR3 is built from 11 residues. The germline V and J ends were trimmed by 8 bases and 6 bases, with 14 bases remaining between them.

The V and J genes are TRBV7-9 and TRBJ2-7; D is perhaps TRBD1 (5 bases). Trimming pared 6 bases from V and 2 bases from J, leaving 11 bases between. Germline V CDR1 and CDR2: SEHNR, FQNEAQ (reference sequence). CDR3 size: 13 residues. The chain's CDR3 is CASRLDSTYEQYF. The CDR3 DNA reads as TGTGCCAGCAGACTTGACAGCACCTACGAGCAGTACTTC.

This clone was observed a few times. This rearrangement joins TRBV25-1 to TRBJ2-3, with 12 bases that match TRBD1. J was trimmed by 4 bases and V by 8 bases; bases with no gene match: 10. Germline CDR1 MGHDK, CDR2 SYGVNS. The CDR3 is made up of 16 amino acids. The CDR3 is CASVRSGTGGPDTQYF. In nucleotides, the CDR3 is TGTGCCAGCGTGAGGAGCGGGACAGGGGGCCCAGATACGCAGTATTTT. Full variable domain (rest looked up from reference TRBV25-1 and TRBJ2-3): EADIYQTPRYLVIGTGKKITLECSQTMGHDKMYWYQQDPGMELHLIHYSYGVNSTEKGDLSSESTVSRIRTEHFPLTLESARPSHTSQYLCASVRSGTGGPDTQYFGPGTRLTVL.

In DNA, the CDR3 is TGTGCCAGCAGCCGCACAGGTGTCTCTGGGGCCAACGTCCTGACTTTC. Translating it yields CASSRTGVSGANVLTF. The V and J genes are TRBV7-6 and TRBJ2-6; TRBD1 is a possible D gene (5 bases). Germline values: CDR1 SGHVS, CDR2 FNYEAQ. V lost 5 bases, J lost 0 bases, and 11 bases lay in between. This CDR3 spans 16 amino acids.

This clone has ten or more counts. The chain uses TRBV6-6 and TRBJ2-2; D perhaps matches TRBD1 (6 bases). Germline CDR1 reads MNHNY; CDR2 reads SVGAGI (reference sequence). The CDR3 contains 16 residues. Trimming stripped 4 bases from V and 1 base from J, with 13 bases between. DNA of the CDR3: TGTGCCAGCAGTTCCCGGGCCAGGGGGAACACCGGGGAGCTGTTTTTT. As protein: CASSSRARGNTGELFF.

The chain links TRBV5-6 to TRBJ1-2; D remains ambiguous. This CDR3 has 11 residues. Germline V CDR1 and CDR2: SGHDT, YYEEEE. Trimming pared 0 bases from V and 7 bases from J, leaving 4 bases between. The CDR3 coding sequence is TGTGCCAGCAGCTTGGGTGGTGGCTACACCTTC. Protein product: CASSLGGGYTF.

This clone has more than one count but fewer than ten. V is TRBV9 and J is TRBJ2-1; TRBD2 agrees at 9 bases. J gave up 6 bases and V 0 bases, and 4 bases lay outside the gene matches. Germline CDR1 SGDLS, CDR2 YYNGEE. The CDR3 is 15 amino acids. CDR3 sequence: CASSVGGLALNEQFF. The CDR3 nucleotides read TGTGCCAGCAGCGTAGGTGGACTAGCGCTCAATGAGCAGTTCTTC.

This chain joins TRBV6-5 and TRBJ2-5; 9 bases fit TRBD2. The last part of the DNA fits TRBJ2-7 better; the J call may be wrong. Germline V gene data show CDR1 as MNHEY and CDR2 as SVGAGI. The CDR3 contains 15 residues. The CDR3 here is CASSFSGGSSYEQYF. In DNA, the CDR3 is TGTGCCAGCAGCTTTAGCGGGGGATCGTCCTACGAGCAGTACTTC.

The V gene is TRBV10-3, the J gene TRBJ2-3; D uncertain. The CDR3 extends over 11 amino acids. V shed 6 bases and J shed 5 bases, with 6 bases lying between them. Germline CDR1 reads ENHRY; CDR2 reads SYGVKD. The CDR3 region is CAIRQGDTQYF. The CDR3 region has the DNA TGTGCCATCAGGCAAGGAGATACGCAGTATTTT.

The V gene is TRBV6-1, the J gene TRBJ2-7; D is perhaps TRBD2 (6 bases). Per germline, CDR1 MNHNS and CDR2 SASEGT. Trimming left V 1 base short and J 0 bases short, with 13 bases between. CDR3 length equals 16 residues. CDR3 sequence (DNA): TGTGCCAGCAGTGAAGATTGGCAGGACTACTCCTACGAGCAGTACTTC. Translation gives CASSEDWQDYSYEQYF.

Concerning this clone itself: A junction boundary mismatches the germline segment, possibly from a read error. The rearrangement links TRBV7-6 to TRBJ2-2; D gene ambiguous. CDR3 length equals 14 residues. Germline-derived CDR1 and CDR2 are SGHVS and FNYEAQ. The CDR3 loop is CASSFGAKTGELFF. The DNA for the CDR3 is TGTGCCAGCAGCTTTGGAGCGAAGACCGGGGAGCTGTTTTTT.

This chain uses TRBV13 with TRBJ1-1; D unresolved. The CDR3 loop spans 13 amino acids. Trimming took off 5 bases at V and 4 bases at J, with 11 bases between the two ends. Germline-derived CDR1 and CDR2 are PRHDT and FYEKMQ (reference sequence). The CDR3 sequence: CASSLRASTEAFF. The CDR3 DNA sequence: TGTGCCAGCAGCCTACGTGCGAGCACTGAAGCTTTCTTT.

This clone was found a few times. The chain is built from TRBV19 and TRBJ2-5; D unresolved. Trimming stripped 5 bases from V and 0 bases from J, with 10 bases between. The CDR3 is 14 amino acids. Germline assignment: CDR1 LNHDA and CDR2 SQIVND (reference sequence). As DNA, the CDR3 is TGTGCCAGTAGTCCGGTAGAGTACCAAGAGACCCAGTACTTC. It encodes CASSPVEYQETQYF. The entire variable domain, with the rest obtained from reference TRBV19 and TRBJ2-5, is as follows: DGGITQSPKYLFRKEGQNVTLSCEQNLNHDAMYWYRQDPGQGLRLIYYSQIVNDFQKGDIAEGYSVSREKKESFPLTVTSAQKNPTAFYLCASSPVEYQETQYFGPGTRLLVL.